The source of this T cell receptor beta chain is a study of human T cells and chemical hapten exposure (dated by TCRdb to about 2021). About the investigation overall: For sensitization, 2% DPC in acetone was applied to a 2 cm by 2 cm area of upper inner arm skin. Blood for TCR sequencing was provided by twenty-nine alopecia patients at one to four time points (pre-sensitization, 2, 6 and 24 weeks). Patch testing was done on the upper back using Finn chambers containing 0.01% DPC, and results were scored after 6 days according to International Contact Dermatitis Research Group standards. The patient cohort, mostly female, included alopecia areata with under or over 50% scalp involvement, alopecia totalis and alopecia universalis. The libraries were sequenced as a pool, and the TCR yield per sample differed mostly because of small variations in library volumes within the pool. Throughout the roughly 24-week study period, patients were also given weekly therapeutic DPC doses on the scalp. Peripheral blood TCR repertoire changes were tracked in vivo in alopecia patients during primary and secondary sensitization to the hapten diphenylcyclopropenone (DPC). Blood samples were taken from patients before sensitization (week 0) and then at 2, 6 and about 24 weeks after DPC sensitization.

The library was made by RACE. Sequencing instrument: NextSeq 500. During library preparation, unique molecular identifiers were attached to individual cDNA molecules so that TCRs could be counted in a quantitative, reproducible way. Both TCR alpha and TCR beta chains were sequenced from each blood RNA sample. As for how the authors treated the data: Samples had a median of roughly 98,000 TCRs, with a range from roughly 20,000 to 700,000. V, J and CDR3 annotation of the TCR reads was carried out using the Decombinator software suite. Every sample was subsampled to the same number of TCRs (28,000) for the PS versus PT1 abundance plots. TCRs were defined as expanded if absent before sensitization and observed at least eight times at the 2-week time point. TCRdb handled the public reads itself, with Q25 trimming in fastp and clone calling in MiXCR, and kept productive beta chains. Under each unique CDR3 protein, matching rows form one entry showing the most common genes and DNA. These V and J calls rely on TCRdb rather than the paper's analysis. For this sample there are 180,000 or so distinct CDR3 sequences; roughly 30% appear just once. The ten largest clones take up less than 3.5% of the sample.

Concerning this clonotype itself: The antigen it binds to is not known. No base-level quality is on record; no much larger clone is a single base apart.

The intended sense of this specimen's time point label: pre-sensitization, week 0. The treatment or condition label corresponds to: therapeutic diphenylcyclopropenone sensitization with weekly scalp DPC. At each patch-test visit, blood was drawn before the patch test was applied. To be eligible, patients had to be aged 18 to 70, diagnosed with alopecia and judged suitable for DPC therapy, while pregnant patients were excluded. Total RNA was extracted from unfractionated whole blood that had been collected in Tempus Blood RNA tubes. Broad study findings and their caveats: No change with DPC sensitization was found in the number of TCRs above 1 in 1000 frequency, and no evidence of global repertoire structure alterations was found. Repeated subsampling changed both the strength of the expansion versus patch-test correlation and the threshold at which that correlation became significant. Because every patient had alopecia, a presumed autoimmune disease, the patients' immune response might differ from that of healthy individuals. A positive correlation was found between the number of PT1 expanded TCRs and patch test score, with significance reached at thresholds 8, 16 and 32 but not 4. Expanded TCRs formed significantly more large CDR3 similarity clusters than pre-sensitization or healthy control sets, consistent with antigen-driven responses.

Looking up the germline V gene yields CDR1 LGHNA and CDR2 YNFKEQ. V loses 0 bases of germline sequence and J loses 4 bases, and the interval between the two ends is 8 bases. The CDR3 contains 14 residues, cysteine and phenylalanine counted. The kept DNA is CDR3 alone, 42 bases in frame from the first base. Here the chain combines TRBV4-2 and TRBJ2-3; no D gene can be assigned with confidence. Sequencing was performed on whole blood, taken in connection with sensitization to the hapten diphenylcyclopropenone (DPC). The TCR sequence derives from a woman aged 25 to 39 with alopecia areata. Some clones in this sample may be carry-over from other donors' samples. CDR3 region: CASSQDLDPDTQYF. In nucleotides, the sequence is TGTGCCAGCAGCCAAGACCTAGACCCAGATACGCAGTATTTT.